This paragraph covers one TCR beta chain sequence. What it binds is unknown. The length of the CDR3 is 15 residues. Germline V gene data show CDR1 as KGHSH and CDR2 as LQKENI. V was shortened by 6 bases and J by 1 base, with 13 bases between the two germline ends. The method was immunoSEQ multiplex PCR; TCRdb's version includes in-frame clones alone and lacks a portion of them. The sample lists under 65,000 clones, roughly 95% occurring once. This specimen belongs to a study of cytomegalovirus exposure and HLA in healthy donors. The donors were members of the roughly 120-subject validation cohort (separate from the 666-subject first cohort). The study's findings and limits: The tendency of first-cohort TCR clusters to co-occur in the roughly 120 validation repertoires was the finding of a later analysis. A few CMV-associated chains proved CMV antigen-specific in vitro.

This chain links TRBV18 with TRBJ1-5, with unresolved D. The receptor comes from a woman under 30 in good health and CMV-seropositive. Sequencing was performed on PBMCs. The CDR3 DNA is TGTGCCAGCTCCCCGGGAGGAGAAAGCAATCAGCCCCAGCATTTT. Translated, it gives CASSPGGESNQPQHF.